This TCR beta chain emerged from a study of blood T cell repertoires in COVID-19. About the study: From the United States, Italy and Spain came samples of acute and convalescent COVID-19.

Participants' own reports of clinical history determined their cohort assignment. Sequenced by immunoSEQ multiplex PCR; TCRdb stores in-frame clones only, minus some. This table holds about 210,000 clones, over 80% found once. The CDR3 covers 13 residues. V shed 6 bases, J shed 6 bases, and the junction held 5 bases outside the gene matches. Looked up from germline, CDR1 is MNHEY and CDR2 is SVGAGI. The chain has TRBV6-5 and TRBJ1-1; 9 bases are shared with TRBD1. The sequencing sample was made of PBMCs or T cells enriched from blood (not recorded which). The TCR originated in a woman aged 30 to 39 who had been exposed to COVID-19. The CDR3 spells CASSRTGAAEAFF. The CDR3 DNA sequence: TGTGCCAGCAGCCGGACAGGGGCGGCTGAAGCTTTCTTT.